Following are 18 T cell receptor beta chains from one sample sequenced in a study of T-cell reconstitution after alpha-beta-depleted transplantation in children. A library of TCRbeta sequences, prepared with unique molecular identifiers, was generated. TCRdb reanalysed the PCR reads using MiXCR and keeps one entry per CDR3 protein. The top ten hold 0.65% to 0.9% of the sample, which has approximately 630,000 distinct CDR3 sequences, around 12% seen once. The sequenced sample was PBMCs, obtained before TCRalphabeta/CD19-depleted stem cell transplant. These receptor sequences come from a girl aged 2 to 9 with congenital amegakaryocytic thrombocytopenia, due to receive a stem cell transplant.

This clonotype was recorded at least ten times. V is TRBV7-8 and J is TRBJ2-7, with 11 bases matching TRBD2. Germline V gene sequence: CDR1 SGHVS, CDR2 FQNEAQ. This CDR3 has 16 amino acids. V lost 3 bases to trimming and J lost 1 base; unmatched junction nucleotides: 5. CDR3 nucleotides: TGTGCCAGCAGCTTGGGGACTAGCGGATGGTCCTACGAGCAGTACTTC. Protein product: CASSLGTSGWSYEQYF.

This clonotype has ten or more counts. The CDR3 DNA follows: TGTGCCAGCAGTTACCTATATAATCAGGGGGCGTCTGGGGAGCTGTTTTTT. It specifies CASSYLYNQGASGELFF. This chain joins TRBV6-5 and TRBJ2-2, with 8 bases matching TRBD1. Germline V CDR1 and CDR2: MNHEY, SVGAGI. The V gene end was trimmed by 2 bases and the J gene end by 8 bases; junction bases not matched to a gene: 13. The CDR3 runs 17 residues.

There are many counts of this clonotype. The chain uses TRBV29-1 and TRBJ2-1; 9 bases line up with TRBD1. Trimming took 7 bases from V and 7 from J; bases not matched to a gene: 11. CDR1 and CDR2 from the germline V gene are SQVTM and ANQGSEA. This CDR3 contains 14 residues. The DNA of the CDR3 is TGCAGCGCCCGCGGCGGGACAGGGCATAATGAGCAGTTCTTC. This codes for CSARGGTGHNEQFF.

Ten or more counts support this clonotype. V usage is TRBV20-1 and J usage is TRBJ2-1; D gene unclear. The length of the CDR3 is 15 residues. The V and J ends lost 2 bases and 7 bases respectively, with 18 bases between them. The V gene's germline CDR1 is DFQATT and CDR2 SNEGSKA (reference sequence). CDR3 sequence reads: CSARPGRNSPNEQFF. DNA of the CDR3: TGCAGTGCTAGACCCGGCAGGAACTCTCCAAATGAGCAGTTCTTC.

The rearrangement links TRBV29-1 to TRBJ2-5; D assignment may be TRBD1 or TRBD2 (5 bases each). Germline V lookup: CDR1 SQVTM, CDR2 ANQGSEA. The CDR3 length is 14 residues. Trimming stripped 6 bases from V and 4 bases from J, with 18 bases between. The CDR3 region is CSVSPGQIGETQYF. DNA of the CDR3: TGCAGCGTGAGCCCGGGGCAGATTGGAGAGACCCAGTACTTC.

In this sample, this clonotype turned up a few times. This chain uses TRBV2 with TRBJ2-2; 9 bases are a match to TRBD2. The CDR3 spans 16 residues. Germline V gene lookup returns CDR1 SNHLY and CDR2 FYNNEI. The trim removed 8 bases at V and 3 bases at J, leaving 10 bases unmatched. The CDR3 DNA reads as TGTGCCAGCGAAGGGACTAGCTGGACCCACACCGGGGAGCTGTTTTTT. Residues: CASEGTSWTHTGELFF.

This chain joins TRBV4-1 and TRBJ2-2; TRBD2 matches at 10 bases. Per germline, CDR1 MGHRA and CDR2 YSYEKL. The CDR3 extends over 18 amino acids. V trimming: 4 bases; J trimming: 6 bases; junction bases outside the gene matches: 14. CDR3 in amino acids: CASSPRFTSGMGSGELFF. The CDR3 nucleotides read TGCGCCAGCAGCCCAAGATTTACTAGCGGGATGGGGTCCGGGGAGCTGTTTTTT.

This clonotype has only a few counts. The chain has TRBV10-2 and TRBJ1-3; D is undetermined. The ends were cut back, 3 bases at V and 4 bases at J, with 10 bases in the middle. The germline CDR1 and CDR2 sequences are WSHSY and SAAADI. The CDR3 spans 14 residues. The CDR3 DNA is TGCGCCAGCAGTGACCTGGGGTCCGGAAACACCATATATTTT. Protein product: CASSDLGSGNTIYF.

This clonotype has ten or more counts. The rearrangement links TRBV12-3 or TRBV12-4 to TRBJ2-1; 8 bases map to TRBD1. Trimming cost V 3 bases and J 3 bases; bases outside gene matches: 7. This CDR3 is 16 amino acids long. The CDR3, as DNA: TGTGCCAGCAGTTTCGGGGACAGGCAAATCTACAATGAGCAGTTCTTC. This encodes CASSFGDRQIYNEQFF.

This clonotype has more than one count but fewer than ten. This rearrangement joins TRBV7-2 to TRBJ2-4, with unresolved D. This CDR3 region has 11 residues. In germline, CDR1 is SGHTA, CDR2 FQGNSA. Trimming shortened V by 11 bases and J by 10 bases, and 15 bases separated the two germline ends. CDR3 amino acids: CACKTSGIQYF. CDR3 bases: TGTGCCTGCAAGACGTCAGGAATTCAGTACTTC.

This clonotype was recorded at least ten times. V usage is TRBV7-9 and J usage is TRBJ2-3; 7 nucleotides line up with TRBD2. Germline V CDR1 and CDR2: SEHNR, FQNEAQ (reference sequence). CDR3 length: 14 amino acids. V gave up 2 bases and J gave up 2 bases; unmatched junction bases: 1. The DNA for the CDR3 is TGTGCCAGCAGCTTAACTAGCGCCACAGATACGCAGTATTTT. This codes for CASSLTSATDTQYF.

This clonotype was observed many times. V and J are TRBV20-1 and TRBJ2-1; D not resolved. Germline-derived CDR1 and CDR2 are DFQATT and SNEGSKA (reference sequence). Trimming left V 4 bases short and J 0 bases short, with 13 bases between. The CDR3 runs to 15 residues. The CDR3 coding sequence is TGCAGTGCTAACTGTCCGAATATCTCCTACAATGAGCAGTTCTTC. The encoded protein is CSANCPNISYNEQFF.

The V and J genes are TRBV27 and TRBJ2-7; TRBD1 matches at 7 bases. CDR3 length: 18 residues. CDR1 MNHEY and CDR2 SMNVEV come from the germline V gene (reference sequence). The V gene end was trimmed by 10 bases and the J gene end by 0 bases; junction bases not matched to a gene: 21. Here the CDR3 reads CATRFLRQGFGPSYEQYF. In nucleotides, the CDR3 is TGTGCCACTCGATTTCTGAGACAGGGATTTGGGCCCTCCTACGAGCAGTACTTC.

This clonotype was detected many times. V is TRBV20-1 and J is TRBJ2-3; TRBD1 or TRBD2 may be the D gene (5 bases each). V lost 0 bases and J lost 4, with 17 bases in between. The germline gives CDR1 DFQATT, CDR2 SNEGSKA (reference sequence). CDR3 length: 16 amino acids. The CDR3 region has the DNA TGCAGTGCTAGAGATTGGGGAGCAGGGTCGGCAGATACGCAGTATTTT. This translates into CSARDWGAGSADTQYF.

This clonotype came up many times. The gene calls are TRBV5-1 and TRBJ1-4, with D unresolved. Germline CDR1 is SGHRS and CDR2 is YFSETQ. The germline V and J ends were trimmed by 1 base and 6 bases, with 10 bases remaining between them. This CDR3 is built from 14 residues. CDR3 sequence reads: CASSLQSSDEKLFF. The DNA for the CDR3 is TGCGCCAGCAGCTTGCAGAGCTCCGATGAAAAACTGTTTTTT.

Ten or more counts support this clonotype. This chain links TRBV20-1 with TRBJ2-5; D call uncertain. V gave up 0 bases and J gave up 4 bases, with 12 bases separating them. The CDR3 length is 14 residues. Per the germline V gene, CDR1 is DFQATT and CDR2 is SNEGSKA (reference sequence). CDR3 DNA sequence: TGCAGTGCTAGAGAATCAAGGTTGGGAGAGACCCAGTACTTC. Protein product: CSARESRLGETQYF.

The rearrangement uses TRBV10-2 and TRBJ2-2; a possible D gene is TRBD1 (5 bases). V was pared by 6 bases and J by 6 bases, with 11 bases between. The CDR3 is made up of 13 amino acids. Germline CDR1 and CDR2: WSHSY and SAAADI. The CDR3 sequence is CASRLREPGELFF. The CDR3 DNA reads TGCGCCAGCAGACTCAGGGAACCCGGGGAGCTGTTTTTT.

This clonotype was recorded many times. The chain has TRBV6-1 and TRBJ2-7; 8 bases align to TRBD1. V lost 4 bases, J lost 2 bases, and 7 bases stayed unmatched. From germline, CDR1 is MNHNS and CDR2 SASEGT. CDR3 length: 15 amino acids. As DNA, the CDR3 is TGTGCCAGCAGTGCGGTGGAGACAGGGGCCTACGAGCAGTACTTC. Its protein product is CASSAVETGAYEQYF.